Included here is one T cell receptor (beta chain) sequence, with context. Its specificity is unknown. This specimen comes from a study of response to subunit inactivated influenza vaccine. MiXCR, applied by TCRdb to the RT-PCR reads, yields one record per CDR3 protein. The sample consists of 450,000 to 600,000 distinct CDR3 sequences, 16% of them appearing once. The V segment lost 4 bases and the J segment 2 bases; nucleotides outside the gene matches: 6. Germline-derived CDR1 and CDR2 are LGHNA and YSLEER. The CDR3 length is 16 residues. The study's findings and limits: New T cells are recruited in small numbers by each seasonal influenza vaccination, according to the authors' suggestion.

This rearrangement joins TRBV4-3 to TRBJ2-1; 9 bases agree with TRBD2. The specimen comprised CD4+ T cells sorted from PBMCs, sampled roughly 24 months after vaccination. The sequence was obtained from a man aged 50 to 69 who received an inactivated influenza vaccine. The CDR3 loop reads CASSPLAGSTYNEQFF. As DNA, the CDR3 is TGCGCCAGCAGCCCTCTAGCGGGGTCGACCTACAATGAGCAGTTCTTC.